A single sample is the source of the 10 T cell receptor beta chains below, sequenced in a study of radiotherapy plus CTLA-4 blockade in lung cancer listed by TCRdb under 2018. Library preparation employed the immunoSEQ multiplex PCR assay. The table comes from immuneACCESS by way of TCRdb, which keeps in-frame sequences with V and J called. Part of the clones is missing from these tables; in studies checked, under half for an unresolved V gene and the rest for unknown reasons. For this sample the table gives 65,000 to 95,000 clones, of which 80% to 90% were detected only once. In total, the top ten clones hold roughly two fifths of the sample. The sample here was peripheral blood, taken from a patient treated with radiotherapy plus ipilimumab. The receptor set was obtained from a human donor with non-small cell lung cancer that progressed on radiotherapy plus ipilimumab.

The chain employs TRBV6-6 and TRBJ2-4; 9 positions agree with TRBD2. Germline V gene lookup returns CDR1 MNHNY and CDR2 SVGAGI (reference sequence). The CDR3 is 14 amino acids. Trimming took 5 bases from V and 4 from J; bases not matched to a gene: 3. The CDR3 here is CASSRAGGKNIQYF. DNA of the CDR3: TGTGCCAGCAGTCGGGCGGGGGGGAAAAACATTCAGTACTTC.

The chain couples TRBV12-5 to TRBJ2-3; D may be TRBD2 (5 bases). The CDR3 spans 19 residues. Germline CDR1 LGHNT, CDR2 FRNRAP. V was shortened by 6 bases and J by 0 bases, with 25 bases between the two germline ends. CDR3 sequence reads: CASGSRPLPGSTSTDTQYF. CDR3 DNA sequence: TGTGCTAGTGGCTCGAGACCTTTACCGGGATCGACTAGCACAGATACGCAGTATTTT. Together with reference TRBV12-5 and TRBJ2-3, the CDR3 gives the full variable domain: DARVTQTPRHKVTEMGQEVTMRCQPILGHNTVFWYRQTMMQGLELLAYFRNRAPLDDSGMPKDRFSAEMPDATLATLKIQPSEPRDSAVYFCASGSRPLPGSTSTDTQYFGPGTRLTVL.

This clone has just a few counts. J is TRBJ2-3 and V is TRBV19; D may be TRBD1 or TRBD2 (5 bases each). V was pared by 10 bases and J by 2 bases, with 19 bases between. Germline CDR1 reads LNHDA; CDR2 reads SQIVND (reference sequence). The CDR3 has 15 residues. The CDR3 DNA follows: TGTGCCACTCGAACCGGGACGGCAGTCACAGATACGCAGTATTTT. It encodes CATRTGTAVTDTQYF.

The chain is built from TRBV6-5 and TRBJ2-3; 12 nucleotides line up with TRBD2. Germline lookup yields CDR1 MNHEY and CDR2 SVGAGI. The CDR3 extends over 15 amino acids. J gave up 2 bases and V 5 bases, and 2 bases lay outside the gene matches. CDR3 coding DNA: TGTGCCAGCAGTAGACTAGCGGGAGACACAGATACGCAGTATTTT. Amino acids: CASSRLAGDTDTQYF.

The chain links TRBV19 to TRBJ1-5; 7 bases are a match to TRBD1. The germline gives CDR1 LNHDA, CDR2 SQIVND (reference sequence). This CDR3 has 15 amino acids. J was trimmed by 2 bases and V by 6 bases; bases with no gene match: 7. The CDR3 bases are TGTGCCAGTAGCCCTCAGGGGGGGGGCAATCAGCCCCAGCATTTT. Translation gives CASSPQGGGNQPQHF.

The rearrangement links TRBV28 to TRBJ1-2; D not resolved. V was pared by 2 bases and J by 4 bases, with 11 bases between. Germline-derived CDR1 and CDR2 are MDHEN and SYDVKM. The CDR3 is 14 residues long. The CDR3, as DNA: TGTGCCAGCAGTTTAGTCAGCGGTCTCTATGGCTACACCTTC. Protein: CASSLVSGLYGYTF.

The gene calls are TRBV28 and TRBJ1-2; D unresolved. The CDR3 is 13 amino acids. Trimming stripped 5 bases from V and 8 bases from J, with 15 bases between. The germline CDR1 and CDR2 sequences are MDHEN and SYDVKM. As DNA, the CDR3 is TGTGCCAGCAGTGAACGACATCGGGGAGGCTACACCTTC. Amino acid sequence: CASSERHRGGYTF.

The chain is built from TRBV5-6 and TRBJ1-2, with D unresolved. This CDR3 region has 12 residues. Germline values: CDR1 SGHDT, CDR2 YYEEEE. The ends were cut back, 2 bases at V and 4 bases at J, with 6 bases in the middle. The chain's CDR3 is CASSFWGYGYTF. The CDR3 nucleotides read TGTGCCAGCAGCTTTTGGGGCTATGGCTACACCTTC.

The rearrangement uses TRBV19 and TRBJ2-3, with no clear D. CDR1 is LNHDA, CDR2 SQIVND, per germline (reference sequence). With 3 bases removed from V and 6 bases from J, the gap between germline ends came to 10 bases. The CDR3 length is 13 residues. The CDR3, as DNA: TGTGCCAGTAGTATCATCCGGGCGGATACGCAGTATTTT. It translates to CASSIIRADTQYF.

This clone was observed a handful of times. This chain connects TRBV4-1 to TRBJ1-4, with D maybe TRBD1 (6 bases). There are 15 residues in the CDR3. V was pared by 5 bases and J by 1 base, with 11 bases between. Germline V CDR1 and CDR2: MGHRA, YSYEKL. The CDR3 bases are TGCGCCAGCAGCACCGGACAGTTAACTAATGAAAAACTGTTTTTT. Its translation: CASSTGQLTNEKLFF.